This T cell receptor (beta chain) was captured by sequencing in a study of T cells expressing NK-cell markers. About the study: Serological testing identified seven of the eight sequenced donors as HCMV-seropositive and one as seronegative.

General study results and limits: Where several donors were concerned, these clonotypes also led the CD3+CD56-NKG2C+ fraction. There remained a lack of clarity about HCMV specificity of expanded NKG2C+ T cell clones.

With regard to this clonotype: As yet, its antigen is unknown.

TCRdb reprocessed the 5' RACE reads and keeps a single row for each CDR3 protein, giving no DNA. The listing contains approximately 170,000 distinct CDR3 sequences. The CDR3 loop spans 16 amino acids. The germline V gene encodes CDR1 SGHVS and CDR2 FNYEAQ. The source material was blood T cells: a sorted CD56 or NKG2C T cell subset, CD4+ or CD8+ T cells, or bulk PBMC T cells (not recorded which). J is TRBJ2-7 and V is TRBV7-6; TCRdb lists TRBD2, though no DNA is available to test this call. This clonotype was obtained from a man aged 18-70 years in good health. Here the CDR3 reads CASSSEGGEFSYEQYF.